A selection of T cell receptor beta chains follows, all from one sample in a study of blood T cell repertoires in COVID-19. Sequencing was performed with immunoSEQ multiplex PCR; in TCRdb, only in-frame clones are kept and a portion is missing. Here the sample spans around 150,000 clones, over 80% being singletons. Sequenced input: peripheral blood. Receptors originate from a man younger than 45 with COVID-19, enrolled during active disease. The CDR3 runs from the conserved cysteine through the conserved F or W. D genes are given only for firm matches. Only some rows state a clone size, as once, few, many or a class for expanded clones.

CASSVSYSGSSPGELFF | TGTGCCAGCAGCGTATCTTACTCCGGGTCCTCCCCCGGGGAGCTGTTTTTT | - | TRBV9 | - | TRBJ2-2
CASRSTSGMNEQYF | TGTGCCAGCAGGTCGACTAGCGGGATGAACGAGCAGTACTTC | - | TRBV28 | TRBD2 | TRBJ2-7
CASSYATGIGAPLHF | TGTGCCAGCAGCTACGCTACAGGGATTGGTGCACCCCTCCACTTT | - | TRBV7-2 | - | TRBJ1-6
CASNGGSVNTEAFF | TGTGCCAGCAACGGGGGTTCCGTGAACACTGAAGCTTTCTTT | - | TRBV6-5 | - | TRBJ1-1
CASSSLGSGSWADTQYF | TGTGCCAGCAGCTCCCTAGGGAGCGGGAGTTGGGCAGATACGCAGTATTTT | - | TRBV5-6 | TRBD2 | TRBJ2-3
CASSFGTSVITDTQYF | TGTGCCAGCAGTTTTGGGACTAGCGTAATCACAGATACGCAGTATTTT | - | TRBV28 | TRBD2 | TRBJ2-3
CASSDLGGRVGDEQYF | TGTGCCAGCAGTGATTTAGGCGGGAGGGTAGGGGACGAGCAGTACTTC | - | TRBV6-1 | TRBD2 | TRBJ2-7
CASSQSRLTGNGYTF | TGTGCCAGCAGCCAATCCAGGCTGACAGGCAATGGCTACACCTTC | once | TRBV16 | - | TRBJ1-2
CASSGRGISYGYTF | TGTGCCAGCAGTGGCCGGGGGATCTCCTATGGCTACACCTTC | - | TRBV28 | - | TRBJ1-2
CASDPGTGELFF | TGTGCCAGCGACCCGGGCACCGGGGAGCTGTTTTTT | few | TRBV28 | - | TRBJ2-2
CASSLYGGGEAFF | TGTGCCAGCAGCTTATATGGTGGGGGGGAAGCTTTCTTT | - | TRBV7-2 | - | TRBJ1-1
CASSMGQGAGNTIYF | TGTGCCAGTAGTATGGGACAGGGTGCCGGAAACACCATATATTTT | - | TRBV19 | TRBD1 | TRBJ1-3
CASMDPGQGSSPLHF | TGTGCCAGCATGGATCCGGGACAGGGGTCTTCACCCCTCCACTTT | - | TRBV27 | TRBD1 | TRBJ1-6
CATSDPNYEQYF | TGTGCCACCAGTGATCCAAACTACGAGCAGTACTTC | - | TRBV24-1 | - | TRBJ2-7
CASSHLPLAGNTIYF | TGCGCCAGCAGCCACCTCCCCCTCGCTGGAAACACCATATATTTT | - | TRBV4-3 | - | TRBJ1-3
CASSLEYILGGRVAEAFF | TGTGCCAGCAGCTTAGAATACATCCTCGGGGGGCGTGTGGCTGAAGCTTTCTTT | - | TRBV7-2 | - | TRBJ1-1
CAWSDRGSYEQYF | TGTGCCTGGAGTGACAGGGGTTCCTACGAGCAGTACTTC | once | TRBV30 | TRBD1 | TRBJ2-7
CASSPTPYVGASGNTIYF | TGTGCCAGCTCACCCACACCATACGTGGGAGCCTCTGGAAACACCATATATTTT | once | TRBV18 | - | TRBJ1-3
CASSLHTGRVGGYTF | TGTGCCAGCAGTTTACATACAGGGCGGGTCGGTGGCTACACCTTC | - | TRBV28 | - | TRBJ1-2
CASSVGRGLVEQYF | TGTGCCAGCAGCGTAGGTAGGGGGTTGGTCGAGCAGTACTTC | - | TRBV9 | - | TRBJ2-7
CASSQRVAENTDTQYF | TGTGCCAGCTCACAACGGGTGGCAGAGAACACAGATACGCAGTATTTT | - | TRBV18 | - | TRBJ2-3
CASSLGQLTSTDTQYF | TGTGCCAGCAGCTTAGGTCAACTGACTAGCACAGATACGCAGTATTTT | - | TRBV7-9 | - | TRBJ2-3
CASSRVRAGGPGEQYF | TGTGCCAGCAGCCGGGTCAGAGCGGGAGGGCCGGGGGAGCAGTACTTC | - | TRBV3-1/TRBV3-2 | TRBD2 | TRBJ2-7
CATSRVSGQSYGYTF | TGTGCCACCAGCAGAGTTTCGGGACAGTCCTATGGCTACACCTTC | - | TRBV15 | TRBD1 | TRBJ1-2
CASSPINRAGKSSYEQYF | TGTGCCAGCAGCCCCATCAATCGGGCGGGGAAAAGCTCCTACGAGCAGTACTTC | - | TRBV11-2 | - | TRBJ2-7
CASSEAGARTEAFF | TGTGCCAGCAGTGAAGCTGGGGCGCGAACTGAAGCTTTCTTT | - | TRBV2 | - | TRBJ1-1
CASSTGVQPQHF | TGTGCCAGTAGTACCGGGGTGCAGCCCCAGCATTTT | - | TRBV19 | - | TRBJ1-5
CASSPGLAGAYEQYF | TGTGCCAGCAGTCCCGGACTAGCGGGAGCCTACGAGCAGTACTTC | few | TRBV28 | TRBD2 | TRBJ2-7
CASSYQRTGGYEQYF | TGTGCCAGCAGCTACCAACGGACGGGGGGCTACGAGCAGTACTTC | - | TRBV7-2 | TRBD2 | TRBJ2-7
CATSREGTGTDTQYF | TGTGCCACCAGCAGAGAGGGGACAGGAACAGATACGCAGTATTTT | - | TRBV15 | TRBD1 | TRBJ2-3
CASRAAGGGPNTGELFF | TGTGCCAGCAGAGCGGCGGGAGGGGGCCCAAACACCGGGGAGCTGTTTTTT | few | TRBV14 | TRBD2 | TRBJ2-2
CASSSLSSGANVLTF | TGTGCCAGTAGTTCTTTGAGCTCTGGGGCCAACGTCCTGACTTTC | - | TRBV19 | - | TRBJ2-6
CASSTERRYGYTF | TGTGCCAGCAGTACAGAAAGGCGCTATGGCTACACCTTC | - | TRBV28 | - | TRBJ1-2
CAFLGQGTSPLHF | TGTGCCTTCCTGGGACAGGGGACTTCACCCCTCCACTTT | - | TRBV30 | TRBD1 | TRBJ1-6
CASSFAWGELFF | TGTGCCAGCAGTTTTGCGTGGGGGGAGCTGTTTTTT | many | TRBV12-3/TRBV12-4 | - | TRBJ2-2
CAISEEGTRDWLHF | TGTGCCATCAGTGAGGAGGGAACGAGGGATTGGCTCCACTTT | - | TRBV10-3 | - | TRBJ1-6